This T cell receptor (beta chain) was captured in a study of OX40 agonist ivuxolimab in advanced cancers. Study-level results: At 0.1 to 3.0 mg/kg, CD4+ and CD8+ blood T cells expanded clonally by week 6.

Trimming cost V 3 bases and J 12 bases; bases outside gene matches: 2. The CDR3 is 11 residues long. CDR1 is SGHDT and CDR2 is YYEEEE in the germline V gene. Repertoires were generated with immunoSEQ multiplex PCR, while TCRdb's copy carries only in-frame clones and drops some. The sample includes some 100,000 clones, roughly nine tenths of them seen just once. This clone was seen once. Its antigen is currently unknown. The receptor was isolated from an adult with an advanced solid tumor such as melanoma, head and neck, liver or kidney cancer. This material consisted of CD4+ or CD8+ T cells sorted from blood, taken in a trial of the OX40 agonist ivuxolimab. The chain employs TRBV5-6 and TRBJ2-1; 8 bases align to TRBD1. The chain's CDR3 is CASSYGTGQFF. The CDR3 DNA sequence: TGTGCCAGCAGCTACGGGACAGGGCAGTTCTTC.